What follows describes a single T cell receptor beta chain. The data were taken from a study of blood T cell repertoires in COVID-19. Overall study: Sources were T cells, B-cell-depleted T cells, or PBMCs; the material itself was cDNA or gDNA.

Per the study methods: Reference gene primer amplification gave estimated nucleated cell counts. Method: immunoSEQ multiplex PCR; TCRdb's copy keeps in-frame clones and lacks some. That table furnishes V, J and clone size, whereas the DNA furnished D and trimming. Found here are a few hundred thousand clones, 85% to 90% of them singletons; the top ten hold roughly 2.8%. The V and J ends lost 6 bases and 4 bases, in that order; junction bases with no gene match: 5. Germline CDR1 is SNHLY and CDR2 is FYNNEI. The CDR3 is made up of 14 amino acids. Sample: PBMCs or T cells enriched from blood (not recorded which). The V gene is TRBV2, the J gene TRBJ2-3; 9 positions agree with TRBD2. The clonotype was recovered from a woman aged 45-59 years who had been exposed to COVID-19. The CDR3 is CASSVSGGADTQYF. The CDR3 region has the DNA TGTGCCAGCAGCGTTAGCGGGGGCGCAGATACGCAGTATTTT.